A selection of T cell receptor beta chains follows, all from one sample in a study of blood T cell repertoires in COVID-19. Sequencing was performed with immunoSEQ multiplex PCR; in TCRdb, only in-frame clones are kept and a portion is missing. The data hold 250,000 to 350,000 clones, with 90% observed a single time. The sample taken for sequencing was PBMCs or T cells enriched from blood (not recorded which). The receptors derive from a woman between 18 and 29 years old with acute COVID-19. The conserved cysteine and the conserved F or W are not part of the CDR3 here. Size is stated for part of the rows, as once, few or many counts, or as a class when the clone is expanded.

TRBJ2-3 - TRBV28 ASSLGQGPLTDTQY
TRBJ2-1 - TRBV30 AWSVRRGGRQF
TRBJ2-1 - TRBV12-3/TRBV12-4 ASRQGYNEQF
TRBJ1-1 - TRBV5-8 ASSEGAILFFMNTEAF
TRBJ1-5 - TRBV30 AWSVGGRQPQH
TRBJ1-1 few TRBV3-1/TRBV3-2 ASSQFPGQGATEAF
TRBJ2-5 once TRBV11-2 ASSPGQGAPETQY
TRBJ1-3 - TRBV12-3/TRBV12-4 ASSPGSGNTIY
TRBJ1-5 few TRBV9 ASSVESGQGPQH
TRBJ1-1 - TRBV27 ASSPRTGGGGTEAF
TRBJ1-5 few TRBV27 ASIPTGLSNQPQH
TRBJ2-3 - TRBV28 ASSPPWRSSERGTDTQY
TRBJ1-2 - TRBV10-3 ATSLAGDDGYT
TRBJ1-4 - TRBV5-6 ASSRTDKKLF
TRBJ1-5 few TRBV2 ASSGSGGQSSNQPQH
TRBJ2-7 - TRBV5-4 ASSLGENLYEQY
TRBJ2-5 - TRBV19 ASSPTKLAEMYQETQY
TRBJ2-3 - TRBV7-3 ASSEDRDTDTQY
TRBJ1-4 once TRBV2 ASSAEEKLF
TRBJ1-4 - TRBV19 ASSITGNEKLF
TRBJ2-7 - TRBV9 ASSVVPESTEQY
TRBJ2-1 - TRBV11-3 ASSLVRDNEQF
TRBJ1-2 - TRBV27 ASSKNLGTGVEGYT
TRBJ2-3 - TRBV20-1 SASRAGGRTDTQY
TRBJ1-1 - TRBV7-3 ASSLMGPEAF
TRBJ2-7 - TRBV7-3 ASSPSGGGAEQY
TRBJ2-1 - TRBV14 ASSHIRPGLGYNEQF